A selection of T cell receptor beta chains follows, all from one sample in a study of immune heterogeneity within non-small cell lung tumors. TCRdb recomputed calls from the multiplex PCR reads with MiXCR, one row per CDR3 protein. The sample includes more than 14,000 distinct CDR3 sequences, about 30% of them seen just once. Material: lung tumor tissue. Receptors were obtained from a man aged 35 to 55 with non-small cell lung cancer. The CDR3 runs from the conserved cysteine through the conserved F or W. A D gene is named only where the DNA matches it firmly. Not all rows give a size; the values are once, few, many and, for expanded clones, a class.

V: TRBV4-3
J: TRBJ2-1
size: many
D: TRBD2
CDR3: CASSQDQTSGSKFF
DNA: TGCGCCAGCAGCCAAGATCAGACTAGCGGGAGTAAGTTCTTC

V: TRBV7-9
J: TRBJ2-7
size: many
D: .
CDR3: CASSLAWDAHYEQYF
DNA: TGTGCCAGCAGCTTAGCGTGGGACGCACACTACGAGCAGTACTTC

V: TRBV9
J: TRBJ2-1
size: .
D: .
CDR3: CASSVDQPYNEQFF
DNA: TGTGCCAGCAGCGTAGACCAGCCCTACAATGAGCAGTTCTTC

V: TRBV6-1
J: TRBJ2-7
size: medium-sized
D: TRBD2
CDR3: CASSVGLAGGVEQYF
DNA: TGTGCCAGCAGTGTAGGACTAGCGGGAGGTGTCGAGCAGTACTTC

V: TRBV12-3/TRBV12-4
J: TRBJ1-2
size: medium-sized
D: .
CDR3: CASSKGPTYGYTF
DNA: TGTGCCAGCAGTAAGGGACCCACCTATGGCTACACCTTC

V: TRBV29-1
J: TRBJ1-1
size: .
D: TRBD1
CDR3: CSVGPGQFTEAFF
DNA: TGCAGCGTTGGGCCGGGACAGTTCACTGAAGCTTTCTTT

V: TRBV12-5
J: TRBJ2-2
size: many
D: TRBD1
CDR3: CASGWEGQGRITGELFF
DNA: TGTGCTAGTGGTTGGGAAGGACAGGGGAGGATCACCGGGGAGCTGTTTTTT

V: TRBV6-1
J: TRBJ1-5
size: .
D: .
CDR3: CASAPRGGNQPQHF
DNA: TGTGCCAGCGCACCCCGGGGAGGCAATCAGCCCCAGCATTTT

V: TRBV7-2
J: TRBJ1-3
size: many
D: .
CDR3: CASSLGGTQGNTIYF
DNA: TGTGCCAGCAGCTTGGGTGGGACTCAAGGAAACACCATATATTTT

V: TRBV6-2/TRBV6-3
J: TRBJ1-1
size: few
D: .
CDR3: CASSLGGAQTEAFF
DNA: TGTGCCAGCAGCCTCGGGGGGGCCCAAACTGAAGCTTTCTTT

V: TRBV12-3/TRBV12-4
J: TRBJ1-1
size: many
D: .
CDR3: CASSRTEAFF
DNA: TGTGCCAGCAGTCGCACTGAAGCTTTCTTT

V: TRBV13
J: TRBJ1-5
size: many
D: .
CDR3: CASSLGYQPQHF
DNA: TGTGCCAGCAGCTTAGGCTATCAGCCCCAGCATTTT

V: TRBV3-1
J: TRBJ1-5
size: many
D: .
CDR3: CASSQGPAQPQHF
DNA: TGTGCCAGCAGCCAAGGTCCGGCGCAGCCCCAGCATTTT

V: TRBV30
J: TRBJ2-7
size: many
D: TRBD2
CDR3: CAWRTRSSGRSTNEQYF
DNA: TGTGCCTGGAGGACCCGGTCTAGCGGGAGGTCGACGAACGAGCAGTACTTC

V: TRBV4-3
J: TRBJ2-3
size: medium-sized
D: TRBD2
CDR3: CASSLRLAGGAGTDTQYF
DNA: TGCGCCAGCAGCCTCCGACTAGCGGGAGGGGCTGGCACAGATACGCAGTATTTT

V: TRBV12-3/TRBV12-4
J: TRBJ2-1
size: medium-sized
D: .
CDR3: CASSFSGLSSYNEQFF
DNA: TGTGCCAGCAGTTTTAGCGGATTGAGCTCCTACAATGAGCAGTTCTTC

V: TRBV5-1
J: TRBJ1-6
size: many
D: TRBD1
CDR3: CASSTDRINNSPLHF
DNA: TGCGCCAGCAGCACGGACAGGATTAATAATTCACCCCTCCACTTT

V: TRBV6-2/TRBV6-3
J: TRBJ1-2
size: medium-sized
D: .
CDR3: CASSYNNMDGYTF
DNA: TGTGCCAGCAGTTACAACAACATGGATGGCTACACCTTC

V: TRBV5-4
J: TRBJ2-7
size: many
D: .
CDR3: CASSSGPVFSYEQYF
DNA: TGTGCCAGCAGCTCGGGCCCCGTATTCTCCTACGAGCAGTACTTC

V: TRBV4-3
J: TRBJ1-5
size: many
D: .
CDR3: CASSLGAGNQPQHF
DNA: TGCGCCAGCAGCCTGGGGGCGGGCAATCAGCCCCAGCATTTT

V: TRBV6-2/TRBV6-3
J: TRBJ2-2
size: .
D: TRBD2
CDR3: CARSYSFSLVGRVNTGELFF
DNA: TGTGCCAGAAGTTACTCGTTCTCCTTGGTCGGGAGGGTCAACACCGGGGAGCTGTTTTTT

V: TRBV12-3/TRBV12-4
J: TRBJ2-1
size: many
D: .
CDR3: CASRQYNEQFF
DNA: TGTGCCAGCAGACAGTACAATGAGCAGTTCTTC

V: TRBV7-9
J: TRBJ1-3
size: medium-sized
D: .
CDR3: CASSLEPNTIYF
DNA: TGTGCCAGCAGCTTAGAGCCAAACACCATATATTTT

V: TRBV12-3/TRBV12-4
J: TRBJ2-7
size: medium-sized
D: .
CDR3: CASLTGSSYEQYF
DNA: TGTGCCAGCTTAACGGGGTCCTCCTACGAGCAGTACTTC

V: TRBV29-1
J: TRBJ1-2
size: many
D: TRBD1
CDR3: CSGQGGYGYTF
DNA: TGCAGCGGACAGGGGGGCTATGGCTACACCTTC

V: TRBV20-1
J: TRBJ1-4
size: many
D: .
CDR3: CSARDLGRDEKLFF
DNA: TGCAGTGCTAGAGATCTGGGCAGGGATGAAAAACTGTTTTTT

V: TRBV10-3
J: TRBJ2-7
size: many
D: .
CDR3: CAISEPTQKTSYEQYF
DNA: TGTGCCATCAGTGAGCCGACCCAAAAGACCTCCTACGAGCAGTACTTC

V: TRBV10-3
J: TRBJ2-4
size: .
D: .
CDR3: CAINEGMDIQYF
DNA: TGTGCCATCAATGAAGGTATGGACATTCAGTACTTC

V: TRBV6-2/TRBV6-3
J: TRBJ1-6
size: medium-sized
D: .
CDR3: CASRGQTPRRNSPLHF
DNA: TGTGCCAGCAGGGGCCAAACCCCAAGGAGAAATTCACCCCTCCACTTT

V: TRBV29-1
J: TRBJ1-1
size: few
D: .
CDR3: CSVEESGNQAFF
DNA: TGCAGCGTTGAAGAATCTGGGAATCAAGCTTTCTTT

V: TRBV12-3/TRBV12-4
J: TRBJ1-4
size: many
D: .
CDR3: CASSLGLGEKLFF
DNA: TGTGCCAGCAGTTTAGGGTTGGGTGAAAAACTGTTTTTT

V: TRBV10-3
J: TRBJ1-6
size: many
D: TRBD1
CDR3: CAITGTGDSPLHF
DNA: TGTGCCATCACCGGGACAGGGGACTCACCCCTCCACTTT

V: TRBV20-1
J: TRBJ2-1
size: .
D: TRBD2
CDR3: CSARRTSRDEQFF
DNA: TGCAGTGCTAGACGGACTAGCAGGGATGAGCAGTTCTTC

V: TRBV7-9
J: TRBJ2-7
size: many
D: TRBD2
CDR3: CASSETGGPNYEQYF
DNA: TGTGCCAGCAGCGAAACGGGGGGGCCAAACTACGAGCAGTACTTC

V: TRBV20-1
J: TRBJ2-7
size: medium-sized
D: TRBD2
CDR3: CSARDSRGLAIEQYF
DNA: TGCAGTGCTAGAGATAGTAGGGGACTAGCTATCGAGCAGTACTTC

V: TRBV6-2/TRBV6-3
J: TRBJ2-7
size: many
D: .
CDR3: CASSYSTGRQYF
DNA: TGTGCCAGCAGTTACTCGACGGGGAGACAGTACTTC

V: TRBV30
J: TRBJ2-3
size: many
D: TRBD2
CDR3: CAATSGREDTQYF
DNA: TGTGCCGCGACTAGCGGGAGGGAAGATACGCAGTATTTT

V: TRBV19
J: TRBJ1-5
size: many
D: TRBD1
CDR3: CASSVTGTGGNQPQHF
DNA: TGTGCCAGTAGTGTAACCGGGACAGGAGGCAATCAGCCCCAGCATTTT

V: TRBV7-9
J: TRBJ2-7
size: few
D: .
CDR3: CASSPEAGAYEQYF
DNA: TGTGCCAGCAGCCCCGAGGCAGGGGCCTACGAGCAGTACTTC

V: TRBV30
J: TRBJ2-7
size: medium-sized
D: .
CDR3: CAFRDISYEQYF
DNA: TGTGCCTTCCGGGACATCTCCTACGAGCAGTACTTC

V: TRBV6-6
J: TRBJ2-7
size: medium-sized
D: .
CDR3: CASSYSGTGAREQYF
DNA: TGTGCCAGCAGTTACTCGGGAACGGGAGCACGCGAGCAGTACTTC

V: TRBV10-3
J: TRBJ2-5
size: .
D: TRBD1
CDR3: CAISDGGRGSEPQYF
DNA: TGTGCCATCAGTGATGGAGGCAGGGGGTCAGAGCCCCAGTACTTC